This T cell receptor beta chain appears in the sequencing data of a study of T cell repertoires in cytomegalovirus infection. Across the whole study: Newly reported HLA-C-restricted and thoroughly characterized HLA-B-restricted CMV epitopes were employed. General observations from the study: Public TCR beta family frequency separated CMV-and-HLA carriers, including in an independent cohort. Dominating the ex vivo response were HLA-C-restricted CMV-specific TCR beta clonotypes.

In germline, CDR1 is LNHDA, CDR2 SQIVND (reference sequence). The V and J ends lost 3 bases and 6 bases, in that order; junction bases with no gene match: 5. The CDR3 has 14 residues. One entry per CDR3 protein results from TCRdb running MiXCR on the reads. The sample records roughly 500,000 distinct CDR3 sequences, more than 30% being singletons. On this clonotype: What it binds is unknown.

V is TRBV19 and J is TRBJ2-1; TRBD2 agrees at 7 bases. The source of this sequence is a human donor in good health (CMV status not recorded). Some clones in this sample may be carry-over from other donors' samples. The input for sequencing was cultured PBMCs, taken from culture after CMV antigen stimulation. CDR3 nucleotide sequence: TGTGCCAGTAGTATGAACGGGAGGCTCAATGAGCAGTTCTTC. Its translation: CASSMNGRLNEQFF.